The source of this TCR beta chain is a study of beta chain features in type 1 diabetes (dated by TCRdb to between 2017 and 2018). Concerning the study at large: Mean age, gender distribution, total cell number and subset yield did not differ between patients and healthy donors. Across all samples, around 99 million sorted cells were examined, and cell number per subset correlated strongly with RNA yield. The study compared TCRB repertoires of sorted circulating CD4+ T cell subsets between recently diagnosed type 1 diabetes patients and matched healthy donors. Regulatory and stem cell-like memory subsets were obtained from only 8 patients and about eight healthy donors, while naive and central memory subsets were obtained from all 30 or so donors. What the work shows at the level of the full study, not this receptor alone: Because the HLA sub-analyses included only small numbers of individuals, any influence of HLA type on TCRB rearrangement was left unresolved. Shorter templates might have been favored by PCR, but patient and control samples were amplified and corrected together, so both groups would have been affected equally by any skew. At VDJ recombination sites, type 1 diabetes patients had fewer insertions and more deleted nucleotides, which implies abnormalities in thymic rearrangement. The naive, central memory and regulatory TCRB repertoires appeared to resemble one another more closely among patients than among healthy donors. Type 1 diabetes patients showed a moderate but significant shortening of TCRB CDR3 length in all four CD4+ subsets. Because cDNA was sequenced instead of genomic DNA, activated cells with high expression could be over-represented, although the groups did not differ in activation or CD3 levels.

This clone showed up just a few times. Its antigen target is currently unknown. No base qualities exist here, and no much larger clone lies one base off it. Looking up the germline V gene yields CDR1 MDHEN and CDR2 SYDVKM. The CDR3 measures 13 amino acids from cysteine to phenylalanine. Of all the DNA, just the CDR3 is kept, 39 bases in frame from base 1. V and J are truncated by 8 bases and 5 bases respectively, leaving an intervening sequence of 15 bases. All of the isolated RNA was reverse transcribed with the High Capacity cDNA Reverse Transcription Kit, so expressed TCRB transcripts were sequenced. Deep immunoSEQ sequencing was performed on naive, central memory and regulatory T cell samples, with an average of approximately 3.9 million total reads per sample. After sorted cells were lysed in RLT buffer, RNA was extracted with DNase-treated RNeasy Micro or Mini kits, with the choice depending on cell number. To prevent cross-contamination, each cell subset was processed individually, whereas patient and healthy donor samples were processed jointly. Using the immunoSEQ multiplex PCR, TCRB sequences were amplified from cDNA into 87-bp fragments spanning the CDR3 region. Amplicons were sequenced on the Illumina HiSeq platform. Per the original workflow: PCR bias was corrected computationally using synthetic template baselines, and reads within Hamming distance 2 were collapsed, with unmergeable singletons discarded. By aligning reads against IMGT, V, D and J genes, CDR3 length, and insertions or deletions at six rearrangement sites were assigned. Within each subset, clonotype counts were normalized to sorted cell number, after which true diversity and Gini coefficients were computed with the tcR R package. Repertoire sharing was quantified using the overlap coefficient calculated on TCRB nucleotide sequences. TCRdb holds this immuneACCESS table with in-frame rearrangements only. Some clones are missing; in checked studies, unresolved V genes explain under half, and the rest has no known cause. That table furnishes V, J and clone size, whereas the DNA furnished D and trimming. This sample lists under 200,000 clones; 10% were detected once. The ten largest account for around 0.48% of the sample.

Each donor gave one peripheral blood draw, averaging about 100 mL, which was collected into heparinised tubes. A BD FACSAria II and a panel including CD45RO, CCR7, CD25, CD127, CD95 and CD27 were used to sort naive, central memory, regulatory and stem cell-like memory CD4+ T cells. Every sorted population had a purity above 95%. PBMCs were isolated right away by Lymphoprep density gradient centrifugation and were stained directly, without culture. Samples were stained and sorted in pairs, with one healthy donor and one patient per experiment, so that batch effects were minimized. The V gene is TRBV28 and the J gene is TRBJ2-5, with TRBD2 tentatively as D gene (6 bases match). Sequenced: central memory CD4+ T cells from blood. The TCR sequence derives from a man aged 30-40 years with type 1 diabetes. The nucleotide sequence reads as follows: TGTGCCAGCCGCCCTGGAGGGAGGGAGACCCAGTACTTC. This sequence encodes CASRPGGRETQYF.